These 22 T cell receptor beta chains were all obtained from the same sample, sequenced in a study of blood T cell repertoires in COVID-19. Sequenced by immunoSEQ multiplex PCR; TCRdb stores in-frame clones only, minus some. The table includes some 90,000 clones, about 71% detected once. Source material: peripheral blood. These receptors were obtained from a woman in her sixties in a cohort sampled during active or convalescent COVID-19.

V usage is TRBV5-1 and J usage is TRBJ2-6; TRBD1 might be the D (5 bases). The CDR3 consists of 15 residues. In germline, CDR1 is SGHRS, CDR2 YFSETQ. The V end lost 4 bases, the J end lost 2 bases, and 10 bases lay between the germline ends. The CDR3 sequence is CASSGTGTGANVLTF. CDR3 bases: TGCGCCAGCAGCGGAACAGGTACTGGGGCCAACGTCCTGACTTTC.

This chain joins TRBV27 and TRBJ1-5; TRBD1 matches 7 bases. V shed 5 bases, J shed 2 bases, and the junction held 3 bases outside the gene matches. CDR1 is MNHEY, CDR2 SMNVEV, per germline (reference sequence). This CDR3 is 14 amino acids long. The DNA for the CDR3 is TGTGCCAGCAGTAAGGGGGCAGGCAATCAGCCCCAGCATTTT. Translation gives CASSKGAGNQPQHF.

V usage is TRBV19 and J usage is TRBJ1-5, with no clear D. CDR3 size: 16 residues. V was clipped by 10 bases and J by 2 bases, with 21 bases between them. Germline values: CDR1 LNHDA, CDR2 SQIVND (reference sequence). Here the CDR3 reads CATKGGTSPRNQPQHF. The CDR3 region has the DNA TGTGCCACGAAGGGTGGAACTAGCCCGCGCAATCAGCCCCAGCATTTT.

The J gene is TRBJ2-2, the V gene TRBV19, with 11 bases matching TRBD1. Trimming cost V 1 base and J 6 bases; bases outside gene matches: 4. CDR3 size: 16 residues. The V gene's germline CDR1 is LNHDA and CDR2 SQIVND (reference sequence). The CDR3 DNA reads TGTGCCAGTAGTATAGTGGGGACAGGGGGATCCGGGGAGCTGTTTTTT. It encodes CASSIVGTGGSGELFF.

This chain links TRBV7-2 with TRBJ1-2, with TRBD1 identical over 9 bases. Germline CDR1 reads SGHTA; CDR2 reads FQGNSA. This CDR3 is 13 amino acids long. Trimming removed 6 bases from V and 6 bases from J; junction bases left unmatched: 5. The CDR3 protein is CASRGTGKNGYTF. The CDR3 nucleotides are TGTGCCAGCAGGGGGACAGGGAAAAATGGCTACACCTTC. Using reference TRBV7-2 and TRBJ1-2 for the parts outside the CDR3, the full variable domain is GAGVSQSPSNKVTEKGKDVELRCDPISGHTALYWYRQSLGQGLEFLIYFQGNSAPDKSGLPSDRFSAERTGGSVSTLTIQRTQQEDSAVYLCASRGTGKNGYTFGSGTRLTVV.

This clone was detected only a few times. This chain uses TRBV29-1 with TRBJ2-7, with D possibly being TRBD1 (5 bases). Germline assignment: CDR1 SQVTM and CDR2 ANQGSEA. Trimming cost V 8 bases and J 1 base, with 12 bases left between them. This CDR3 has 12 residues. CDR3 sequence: CSTRTNSYEQYF. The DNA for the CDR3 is TGCAGCACACGGACAAATTCCTACGAGCAGTACTTC.

In DNA form, the CDR3 reads TGTGCCAGCACCCCCCTGGCAGGGAGGATGAACACTGAAGCTTTCTTT. Amino acids: CASTPLAGRMNTEAFF. The J gene is TRBJ1-1, the V gene TRBV6-6; tentatively, D is TRBD1 (5 bases). V was clipped by 7 bases and J by 0 bases, with 18 bases between them. CDR3 length: 16 amino acids. Looked up from germline, CDR1 is MNHNY and CDR2 is SVGAGI (reference sequence).

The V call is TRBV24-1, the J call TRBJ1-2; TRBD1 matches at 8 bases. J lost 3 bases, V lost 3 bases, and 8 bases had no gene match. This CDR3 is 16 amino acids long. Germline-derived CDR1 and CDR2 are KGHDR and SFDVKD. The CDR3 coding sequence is TGTGCCACCAGTGATCCCCGCAGGGGGCAAGACTATGGCTACACCTTC. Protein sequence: CATSDPRRGQDYGYTF.

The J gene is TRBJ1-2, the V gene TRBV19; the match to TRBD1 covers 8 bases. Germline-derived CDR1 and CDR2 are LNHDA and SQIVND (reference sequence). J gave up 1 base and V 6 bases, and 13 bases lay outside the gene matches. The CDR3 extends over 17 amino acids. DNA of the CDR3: TGTGCCAGTAGATTCTCGGACAGGGAAAGTTATAACTATGGCTACACCTTC. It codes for CASRFSDRESYNYGYTF.

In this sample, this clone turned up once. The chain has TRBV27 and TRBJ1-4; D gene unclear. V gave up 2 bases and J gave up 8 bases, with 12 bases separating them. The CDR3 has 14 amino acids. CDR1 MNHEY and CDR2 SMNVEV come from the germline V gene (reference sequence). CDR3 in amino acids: CASSLAGIGEKLFF. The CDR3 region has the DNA TGTGCCAGCAGTTTAGCCGGGATTGGGGAAAAACTGTTTTTT. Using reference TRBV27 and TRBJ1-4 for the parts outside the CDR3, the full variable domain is EAQVTQNPRYLITVTGKKLTVTCSQNMNHEYMSWYRQDPGLGLRQIYYSMNVEVTDKGDVPEGYKVSRKEKRNFPLILESPSPNQTSLYFCASSLAGIGEKLFFGSGTQLSVL.

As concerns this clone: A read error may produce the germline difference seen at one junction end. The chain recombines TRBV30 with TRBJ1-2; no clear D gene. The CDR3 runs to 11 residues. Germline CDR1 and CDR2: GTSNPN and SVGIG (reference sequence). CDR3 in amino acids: CAWSYDTPMSF. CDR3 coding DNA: TGTGCCTGGAGTTACGACACGCCGATGTCCTTC.

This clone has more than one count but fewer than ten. The CDR3 DNA follows: TGTGCCAGCAAATACGGAGGGCCCCAGCATTTT. As protein: CASKYGGPQHF. The V gene is TRBV2, the J gene TRBJ1-5; no firm D call. V gave up 7 bases and J gave up 9 bases, with 10 bases separating them. Germline CDR1 reads SNHLY; CDR2 reads FYNNEI. This CDR3 has 11 residues.

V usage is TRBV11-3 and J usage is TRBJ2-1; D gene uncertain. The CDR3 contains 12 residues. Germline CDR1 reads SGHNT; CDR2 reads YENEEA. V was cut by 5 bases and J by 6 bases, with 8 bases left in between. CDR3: CASSLTRNEQFF. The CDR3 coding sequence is TGTGCCAGCAGCCTTACTCGCAATGAGCAGTTCTTC.

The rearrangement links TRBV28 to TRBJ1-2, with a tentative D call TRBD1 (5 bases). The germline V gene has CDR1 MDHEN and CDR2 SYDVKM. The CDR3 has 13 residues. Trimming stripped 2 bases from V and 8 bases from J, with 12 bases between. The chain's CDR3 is CASSLPTGLGYTF. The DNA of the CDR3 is TGTGCCAGCAGTTTACCCACAGGACTAGGCTACACCTTC.

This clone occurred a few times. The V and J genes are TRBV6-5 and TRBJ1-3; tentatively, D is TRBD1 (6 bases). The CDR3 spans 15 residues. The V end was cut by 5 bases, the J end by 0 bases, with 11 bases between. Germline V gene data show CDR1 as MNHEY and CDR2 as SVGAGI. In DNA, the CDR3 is TGTGCCAGCAGTCCCGACAGGCACTCTGGAAACACCATATATTTT. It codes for CASSPDRHSGNTIYF.

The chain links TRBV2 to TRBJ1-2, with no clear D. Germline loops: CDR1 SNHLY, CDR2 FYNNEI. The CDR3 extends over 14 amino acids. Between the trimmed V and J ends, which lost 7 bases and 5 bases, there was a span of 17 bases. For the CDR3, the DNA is TGTGCCAGCACCCGGAGGCGGGTAACATATGGCTACACCTTC. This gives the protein CASTRRRVTYGYTF. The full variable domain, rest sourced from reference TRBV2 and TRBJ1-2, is EPEVTQTPSHQVTQMGQEVILRCVPISNHLYFYWYRQILGQKVEFLVSFYNNEISEKSEIFDDQFSVERPDGSNFTLKIRSTKLEDSAMYFCASTRRRVTYGYTFGSGTRLTVV.

This chain's CDR3 is CASTTTGQGNSPLHF. The CDR3 DNA follows: TGTGCCAGCACCACGACAGGACAGGGGAATTCACCCCTCCACTTT. The rearrangement uses TRBV13 and TRBJ1-6; TRBD1 aligns across 9 bases. The germline CDR1 and CDR2 sequences are PRHDT and FYEKMQ (reference sequence). The trim removed 7 bases at V and 7 bases at J, leaving 8 bases unmatched. This CDR3 has 15 residues.

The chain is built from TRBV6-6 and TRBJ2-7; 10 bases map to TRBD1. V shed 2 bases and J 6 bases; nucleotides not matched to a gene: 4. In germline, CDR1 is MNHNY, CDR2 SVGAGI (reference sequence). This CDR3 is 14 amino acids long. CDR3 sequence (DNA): TGTGCCAGCAGTTACGAGGGACAGGGGTTCGAGCAGTACTTC. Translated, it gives CASSYEGQGFEQYF.

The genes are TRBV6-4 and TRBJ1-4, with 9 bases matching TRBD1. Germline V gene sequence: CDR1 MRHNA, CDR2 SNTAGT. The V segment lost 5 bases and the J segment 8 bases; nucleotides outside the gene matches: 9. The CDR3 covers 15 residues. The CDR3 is CASSTADRGWEKLFF. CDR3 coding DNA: TGTGCCAGCAGTACCGCGGACAGGGGATGGGAAAAACTGTTTTTT.

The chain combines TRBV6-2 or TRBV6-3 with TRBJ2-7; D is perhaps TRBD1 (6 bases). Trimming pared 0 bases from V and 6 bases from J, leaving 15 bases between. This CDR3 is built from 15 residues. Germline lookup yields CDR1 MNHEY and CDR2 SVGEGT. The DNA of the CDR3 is TGTGCCAGCAGTTACTCGACCCCAGGGGCGGGCGAGCAGTACTTC. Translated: CASSYSTPGAGEQYF.

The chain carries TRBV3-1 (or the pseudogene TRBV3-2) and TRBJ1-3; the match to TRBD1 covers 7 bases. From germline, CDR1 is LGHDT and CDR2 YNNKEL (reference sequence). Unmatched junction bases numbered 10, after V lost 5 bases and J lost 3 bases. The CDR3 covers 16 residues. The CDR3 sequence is CASSKIQGSGGNTIYF. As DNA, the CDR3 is TGTGCCAGCAGCAAAATACAGGGGTCGGGTGGAAACACCATATATTTT.

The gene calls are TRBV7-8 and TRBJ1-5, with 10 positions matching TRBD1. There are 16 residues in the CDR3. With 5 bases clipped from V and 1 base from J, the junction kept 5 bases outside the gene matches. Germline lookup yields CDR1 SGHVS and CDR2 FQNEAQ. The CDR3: CASSLLGQGSNQPQHF. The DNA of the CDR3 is TGTGCCAGCAGCCTATTGGGACAGGGGAGCAATCAGCCCCAGCATTTT.